This T cell receptor (beta chain) was captured by sequencing in a study of cytomegalovirus exposure and HLA in healthy donors. General study results and limits: The study designated some 180 TCR beta chains cytomegalovirus-associated. Rarity characterized most TCR sequences, yet some public TCRs appeared in many donors.

Vbeta (60) and Jbeta (13) primers were used in the PCR. Assay: immunoSEQ multiplex PCR; the TCRdb copy retains only in-frame clones and omits some. The repertoire consists of 130,000 to 150,000 clones, with under 80% occurring once and the leading ten covering around 4.1%. The CDR3 consists of 14 residues. The germline V gene encodes CDR1 MNHEY and CDR2 SMNVEV (reference sequence). After removal of 5 bases from V and 4 bases from J, the junction contained 5 bases not matched to a gene. In its sample, this clone was seen once. As yet, its antigen is unknown. The source of this sequence is a young man in good health and CMV-seropositive. Sequencing was done on a sample of PBMCs. The V call is TRBV27, the J call TRBJ1-2; 9 bases agree with TRBD1. The CDR3 here is CASSGRQGGYGYTF. CDR3 nucleotides: TGTGCCAGCAGTGGCAGACAGGGGGGCTATGGCTACACCTTC.